This TCR beta chain was obtained from a study of T cell repertoires in cytomegalovirus infection. For the study at large: As its CMV epitopes, the study selected recently identified HLA-C-restricted and well-studied HLA-B-restricted targets. Indications of both CMV infection and matching HLA type were provided by public TCR beta signatures.

Whole-study findings and limits: CMV-specific HLA-C-restricted TCR beta clonotypes dominated the ex vivo response. Pooled public TCR beta family frequency picked out CMV carriers with the relevant HLA.

This clonotype was recorded once. Its antigen is currently unknown. Each CDR3 protein is one row after TCRdb ran MiXCR on the reads. The sample includes hundreds of thousands of distinct CDR3 sequences, roughly 31% of them seen just once. Germline values: CDR1 KGHSH, CDR2 LQKENI. CDR3 size: 15 residues. V was cut by 0 bases and J by 4 bases, with 10 bases left in between. This TCR derives from a human donor in good health (CMV status not recorded). Some clones in this sample may be carry-over from other donors' samples. The chain employs TRBV18 and TRBJ2-1; D is unresolved. The sample consisted of cultured CD8+ T cells from PBMCs, taken from culture after CMV antigen stimulation. CDR3 sequence: CASSPPEQPYNEQFF. The DNA for the CDR3 is TGTGCCAGCTCACCACCTGAACAGCCTTACAATGAGCAGTTCTTC.